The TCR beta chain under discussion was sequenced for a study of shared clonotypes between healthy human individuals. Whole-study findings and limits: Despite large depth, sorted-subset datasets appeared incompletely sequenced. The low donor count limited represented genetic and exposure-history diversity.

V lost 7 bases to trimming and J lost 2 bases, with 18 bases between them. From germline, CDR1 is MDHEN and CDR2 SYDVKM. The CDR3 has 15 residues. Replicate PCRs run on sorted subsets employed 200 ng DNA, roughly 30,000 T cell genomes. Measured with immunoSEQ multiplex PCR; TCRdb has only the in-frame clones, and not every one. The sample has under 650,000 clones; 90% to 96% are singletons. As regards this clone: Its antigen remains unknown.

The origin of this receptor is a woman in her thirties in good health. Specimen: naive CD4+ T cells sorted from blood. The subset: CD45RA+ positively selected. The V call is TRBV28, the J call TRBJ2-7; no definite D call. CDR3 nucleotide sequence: TGTGCCAGCACCTCCATAGGCGATTCCCCCTACGAGCAGTACTTC. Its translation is CASTSIGDSPYEQYF.